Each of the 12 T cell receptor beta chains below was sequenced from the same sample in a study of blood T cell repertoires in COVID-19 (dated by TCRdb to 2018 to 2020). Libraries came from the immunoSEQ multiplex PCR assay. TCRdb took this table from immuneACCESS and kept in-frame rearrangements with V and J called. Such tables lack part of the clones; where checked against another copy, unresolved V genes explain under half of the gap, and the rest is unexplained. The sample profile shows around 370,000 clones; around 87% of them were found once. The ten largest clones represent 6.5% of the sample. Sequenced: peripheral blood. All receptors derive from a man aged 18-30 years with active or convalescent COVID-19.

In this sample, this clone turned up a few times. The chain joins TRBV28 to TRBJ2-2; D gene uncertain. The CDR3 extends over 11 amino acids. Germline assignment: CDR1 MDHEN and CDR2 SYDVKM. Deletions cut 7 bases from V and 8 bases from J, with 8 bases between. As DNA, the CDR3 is TGTGCCAGCACCCCCGGGGGGGAGCTGTTTTTT. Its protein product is CASTPGGELFF.

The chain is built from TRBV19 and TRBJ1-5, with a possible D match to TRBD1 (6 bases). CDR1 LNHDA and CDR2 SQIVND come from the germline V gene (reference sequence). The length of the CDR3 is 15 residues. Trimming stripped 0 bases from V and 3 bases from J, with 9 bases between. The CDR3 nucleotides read TGTGCCAGTAGTATAGACACAGGGATCAATCAGCCCCAGCATTTT. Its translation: CASSIDTGINQPQHF. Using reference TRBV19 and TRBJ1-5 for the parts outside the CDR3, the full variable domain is DGGITQSPKYLFRKEGQNVTLSCEQNLNHDAMYWYRQDPGQGLRLIYYSQIVNDFQKGDIAEGYSVSREKKESFPLTVTSAQKNPTAFYLCASSIDTGINQPQHFGDGTRLSIL.

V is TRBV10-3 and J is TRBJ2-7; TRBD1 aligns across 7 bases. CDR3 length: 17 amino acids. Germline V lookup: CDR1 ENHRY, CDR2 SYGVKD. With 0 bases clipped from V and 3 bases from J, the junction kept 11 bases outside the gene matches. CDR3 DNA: TGTGCCATCAGTGAGTCTGCGGACGGGACAGTTAGCTACGAGCAGTACTTC. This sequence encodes CAISESADGTVSYEQYF.

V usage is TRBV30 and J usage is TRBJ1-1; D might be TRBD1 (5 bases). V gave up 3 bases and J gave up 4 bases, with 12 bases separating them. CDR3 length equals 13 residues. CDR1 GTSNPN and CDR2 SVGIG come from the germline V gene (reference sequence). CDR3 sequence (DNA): TGTGCCTGGAGGTCCCGGGGGGGCACTGAAGCTTTCTTT. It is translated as CAWRSRGGTEAFF.

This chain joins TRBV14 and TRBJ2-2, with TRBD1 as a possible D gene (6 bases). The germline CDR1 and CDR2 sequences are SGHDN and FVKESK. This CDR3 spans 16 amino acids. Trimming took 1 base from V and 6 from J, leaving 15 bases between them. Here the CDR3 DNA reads TGTGCCAGCAGCCAAGCACAGGGAATTGGGGCCGGGGAGCTGTTTTTT. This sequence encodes CASSQAQGIGAGELFF.

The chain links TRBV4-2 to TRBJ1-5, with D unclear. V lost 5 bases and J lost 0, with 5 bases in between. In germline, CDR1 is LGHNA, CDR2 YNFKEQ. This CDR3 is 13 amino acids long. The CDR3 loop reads CASSVYSNQPQHF. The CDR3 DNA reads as TGTGCCAGCAGCGTCTATAGCAATCAGCCCCAGCATTTT.

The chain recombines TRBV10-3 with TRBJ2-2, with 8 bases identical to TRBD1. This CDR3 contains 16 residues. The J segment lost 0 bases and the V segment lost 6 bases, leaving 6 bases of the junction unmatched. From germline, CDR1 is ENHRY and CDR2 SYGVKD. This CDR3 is CAIRGTGGANTGELFF. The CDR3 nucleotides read TGTGCCATCAGGGGGACAGGTGGGGCGAACACCGGGGAGCTGTTTTTT.

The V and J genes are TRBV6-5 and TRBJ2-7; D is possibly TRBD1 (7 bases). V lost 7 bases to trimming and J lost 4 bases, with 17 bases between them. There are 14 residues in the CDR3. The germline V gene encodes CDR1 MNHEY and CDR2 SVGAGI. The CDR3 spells CASTRGGGAYEQYF. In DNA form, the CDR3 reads TGTGCCAGCACCCGAGGAGGGGGCGCTTACGAGCAGTACTTC.

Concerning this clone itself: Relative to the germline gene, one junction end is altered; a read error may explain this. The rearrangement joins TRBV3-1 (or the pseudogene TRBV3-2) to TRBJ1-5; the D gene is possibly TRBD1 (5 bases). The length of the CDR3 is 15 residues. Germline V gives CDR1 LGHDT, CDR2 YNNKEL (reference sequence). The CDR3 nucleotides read TGTGCCAGCAGCCTCTCGACATTGGACAATCAGTCCCAGCATTTT. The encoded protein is CASSLSTLDNQSQHF.

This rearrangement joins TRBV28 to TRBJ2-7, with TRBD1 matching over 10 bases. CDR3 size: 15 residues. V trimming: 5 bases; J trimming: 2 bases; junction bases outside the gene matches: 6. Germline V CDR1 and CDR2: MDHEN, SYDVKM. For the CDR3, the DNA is TGTGCCAGCAGTGGACCGGGACAGGGGCCCTACGAGCAGTACTTC. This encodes CASSGPGQGPYEQYF. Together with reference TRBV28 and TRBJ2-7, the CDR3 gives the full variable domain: DVKVTQSSRYLVKRTGEKVFLECVQDMDHENMFWYRQDPGLGLRLIYFSYDVKMKEKGDIPEGYSVSREKKERFSLILESASTNQTSMYLCASSGPGQGPYEQYFGPGTRLTVT.

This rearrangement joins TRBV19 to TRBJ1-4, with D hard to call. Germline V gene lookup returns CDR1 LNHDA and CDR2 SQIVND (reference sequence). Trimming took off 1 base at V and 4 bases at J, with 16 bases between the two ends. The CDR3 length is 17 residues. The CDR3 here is CASSIGPQRQINEKLFF. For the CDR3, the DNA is TGTGCCAGTAGTATAGGTCCTCAGCGGCAGATTAATGAAAAACTGTTTTTT.

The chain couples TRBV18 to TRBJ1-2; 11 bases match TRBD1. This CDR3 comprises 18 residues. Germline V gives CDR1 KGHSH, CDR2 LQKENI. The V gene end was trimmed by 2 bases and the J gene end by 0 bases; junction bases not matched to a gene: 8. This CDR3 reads CASSPSGQGVQPNYGYTF. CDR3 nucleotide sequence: TGTGCCAGCTCACCATCGGGACAGGGGGTCCAACCTAACTATGGCTACACCTTC.